These T cell receptor beta chains were read from a single sample in a study of shared clonotypes between healthy human individuals. The protocol was immunoSEQ multiplex PCR, while the TCRdb copy is restricted to in-frame clones and leaves out a portion. The table has about 600,000 clones, roughly 98% seen once. The material sequenced was naive CD8+ T cells sorted from blood. The source of these receptors is a man aged 25 to 40 in good health. Each CDR3 is given with its conserved first and last residue. A D gene is named only where the DNA matches it firmly. Clone size, where shown, is once, few, many, or a class for clones that have expanded.

J	V	size	D	CDR3	DNA
TRBJ2-3	TRBV29-1	.	TRBD2	CGLAGGGYTQYF	TGCGGACTAGCGGGAGGGGGATATACGCAGTATTTT
TRBJ2-7	TRBV14	.	.	CASSQFEKGPYEQYF	TGTGCCAGCAGCCAGTTCGAGAAGGGACCCTACGAGCAGTACTTC
TRBJ2-5	TRBV14	.	TRBD2	CASSQGTSGFQETQYF	TGTGCCAGCAGCCAGGGGACTAGCGGATTCCAAGAGACCCAGTACTTC
TRBJ2-1	TRBV25-1	.	TRBD2	CASKGGAGESYNEQFF	TGTGCCAGCAAGGGGGGAGCGGGAGAGTCTTACAATGAGCAGTTCTTC
TRBJ2-1	TRBV28	.	TRBD1	CASRAGGANEQFF	TGTGCCAGCAGGGCAGGGGGCGCGAATGAGCAGTTCTTC
TRBJ2-1	TRBV27	.	.	CASSSPSGEQFF	TGTGCCAGCAGTTCTCCTTCTGGTGAGCAGTTCTTC
TRBJ2-1	TRBV7-9	once	.	CASSLGGRLGGSYNEQFF	TGTGCCAGCAGCTTGGGAGGCAGACTAGGTGGGTCATATAATGAGCAGTTCTTC
TRBJ2-2	TRBV5-4	.	TRBD1	CASSFTGTGTTGELFF	TGTGCCAGCAGCTTCACCGGGACAGGGACCACCGGGGAGCTGTTTTTT
TRBJ1-1	TRBV5-1	.	.	CASRLNTEAFF	TGCGCCAGCAGGTTGAACACTGAAGCTTTCTTT
TRBJ2-1	TRBV7-9	.	TRBD2	CASSPTAAGGPHEQFF	TGTGCCAGCAGCCCGACCGCGGCGGGAGGGCCTCATGAGCAGTTCTTC
TRBJ2-7	TRBV19	.	TRBD1	CASSIGQVYEQYF	TGTGCCAGTAGTATCGGACAGGTCTACGAGCAGTACTTC
TRBJ2-3	TRBV30	.	TRBD2	CAWGGREIRRYF	TGTGCCTGGGGTGGGCGGGAGATACGGAGGTATTTT
TRBJ1-2	TRBV7-9	.	.	CASSPPDGGQWGGGYTF	TGTGCCAGCAGCCCCCCGGACGGGGGCCAGTGGGGGGGAGGCTACACCTTC
TRBJ1-1	TRBV29-1	.	.	CSALDGLNTEAFF	TGCAGCGCCTTGGACGGACTGAACACTGAAGCTTTCTTT
TRBJ2-5	TRBV7-9	.	TRBD1	CASSLGPDRGETQYF	TGTGCCAGCAGCTTAGGGCCAGACAGGGGTGAGACCCAGTACTTC
TRBJ1-2	TRBV27	.	TRBD1	CASSFGGTGRYGYTF	TGTGCCAGCAGTTTCGGAGGGACAGGGCGCTATGGCTACACCTTC
TRBJ2-1	TRBV5-1	.	.	CASSLIGTWSSYNEQFF	TGCGCCAGCAGCTTGATAGGCACCTGGAGCTCCTACAATGAGCAGTTCTTC
TRBJ2-1	TRBV11-2	.	TRBD2	CASSKTSGAQDGQFF	TGTGCCAGCAGCAAGACTAGCGGAGCTCAGGATGGGCAGTTCTTC
TRBJ2-1	TRBV6-5	.	.	CASSYSNQRDEQFF	TGTGCCAGCAGTTACTCGAATCAGAGGGATGAGCAGTTCTTC
TRBJ2-1	TRBV7-8	.	TRBD2	CASSLLAGGPNEQFF	TGTGCCAGCAGCTTATTGGCGGGAGGGCCAAATGAGCAGTTCTTC
TRBJ1-2	TRBV11-2	.	.	CASSLSQGTPYGYTF	TGTGCCAGCAGCTTAAGTCAGGGGACGCCCTATGGCTACACCTTC
TRBJ2-2	TRBV18	.	TRBD1	CASSIGPGGTGELFF	TGTGCCAGCTCCATCGGCCCAGGGGGCACCGGGGAGCTGTTTTTT
TRBJ2-2	TRBV9	.	.	CASSPEHVQGSGELFF	TGTGCCAGCAGCCCGGAGCATGTACAGGGAAGCGGGGAGCTGTTTTTT
TRBJ2-2	TRBV7-9	.	TRBD1	CASRHWDRASTGELFF	TGTGCCAGCAGACACTGGGACAGAGCCAGCACCGGGGAGCTGTTTTTT
TRBJ1-1	TRBV9	.	.	CASSVGVRVRGTNTEAFF	TGTGCCAGCAGCGTAGGAGTGCGGGTTAGGGGAACCAACACTGAAGCTTTCTTT
TRBJ2-5	TRBV5-4	.	.	CASSLVPGVQETQYF	TGTGCCAGCAGCTTGGTCCCGGGCGTTCAAGAGACCCAGTACTTC
TRBJ2-5	TRBV7-6	once	TRBD2	CASSLRAGVSQETQYF	TGTGCCAGCAGCTTAAGGGCGGGAGTGTCCCAAGAGACCCAGTACTTC
TRBJ2-7	TRBV6-5	.	.	CASRETGLLTYVQYF	TGTGCCAGCAGAGAGACAGGACTACTAACCTACGTGCAGTACTTC
TRBJ2-2	TRBV15	.	TRBD2	CATSTGVAGPNTGELFF	TGTGCCACCAGCACTGGGGTAGCGGGACCAAACACCGGGGAGCTGTTTTTT
TRBJ1-1	TRBV13	.	.	CASSLQGMNTEAFF	TGTGCCAGCAGCTTACAGGGGATGAACACTGAAGCTTTCTTT
TRBJ1-4	TRBV6-6	.	.	CASSYSKGPGEKLFF	TGTGCCAGCAGTTACTCAAAGGGGCCGGGGGAAAAACTGTTTTTT
TRBJ2-1	TRBV2	.	TRBD2	CASLTSGSYNEQFF	TGTGCCAGTCTGACTAGCGGGAGTTACAATGAGCAGTTCTTC
TRBJ2-3	TRBV28	.	.	CASSYERADTQYF	TGTGCCAGCAGTTACGAGAGGGCGGATACGCAGTATTTT
TRBJ2-1	TRBV4-1	.	TRBD1	CASSHGTGVDEQFF	TGCGCCAGCAGCCATGGGACAGGGGTCGATGAGCAGTTCTTC
TRBJ2-3	TRBV6-1	.	.	CASSEAVASGGTDTQYF	TGTGCCAGCAGTGAAGCTGTGGCTAGTGGTGGCACAGATACGCAGTATTTT
TRBJ2-3	TRBV5-1	.	.	CASSSNYYTDTQYF	TGCGCCAGCAGCTCCAATTATTACACAGATACGCAGTATTTT
TRBJ2-1	TRBV6-1	.	.	CASSEVPRRSGEQFF	TGTGCCAGCAGTGAAGTCCCTCGGCGGTCTGGTGAGCAGTTCTTC
TRBJ2-1	TRBV10-3	.	.	CAIRDLAWGANEQFF	TGTGCCATCAGGGATCTAGCGTGGGGGGCCAATGAGCAGTTCTTC
TRBJ2-7	TRBV7-2	.	.	CASSRRGYEQYF	TGTGCCAGCAGCCGGAGGGGCTACGAGCAGTACTTC
TRBJ1-1	TRBV6-5	.	.	CASSYSGVNTEAFF	TGTGCCAGCAGTTACTCGGGGGTTAACACTGAAGCTTTCTTT
TRBJ1-1	TRBV5-4	.	.	CASSLGGPEAFF	TGTGCCAGCAGCTTGGGAGGGCCTGAAGCTTTCTTT
TRBJ2-2	TRBV11-2	.	.	CASSTRHFGNTGELFF	TGTGCCAGCAGCACCCGACATTTCGGGAACACCGGGGAGCTGTTTTTT
TRBJ2-3	TRBV18	.	TRBD1	CASSPDDRADTQYF	TGTGCCAGCTCACCCGACGACAGGGCAGATACGCAGTATTTT